Listed here is a single T cell receptor beta chain. The antigen is not known. The sample belongs to a study of T cell responses to AZD1222 COVID-19 vaccine. The data were produced by immunoSEQ multiplex PCR, yet TCRdb's version contains in-frame clones alone and is incomplete. The data show approximately 150,000 clones, around 93% seen once. Regarding the study as a whole: Spike-specific TCR breadth and depth grew following two AZD1222 doses. Within unmutated variant regions lay the reported targets of nearly half of spike-specific TCRs. No day 14 peak samples; only post-peak repertoires were characterized.

The clonotype originates from an adult in good health. Sequencing was performed on peripheral blood, taken on day 0 of AZD1222 vaccination.

This CDR3 reads CASSTTGDGYTF. The CDR3, as DNA: TGTGCCAGCAGCACCACAGGGGATGGCTACACCTTC. V is TRBV5-6 and J is TRBJ1-2; 7 bases match TRBD1. After removal of 4 bases from V and 6 bases from J, the junction contained 3 bases not matched to a gene. Germline V gene sequence: CDR1 SGHDT, CDR2 YYEEEE. CDR3 length equals 12 residues.